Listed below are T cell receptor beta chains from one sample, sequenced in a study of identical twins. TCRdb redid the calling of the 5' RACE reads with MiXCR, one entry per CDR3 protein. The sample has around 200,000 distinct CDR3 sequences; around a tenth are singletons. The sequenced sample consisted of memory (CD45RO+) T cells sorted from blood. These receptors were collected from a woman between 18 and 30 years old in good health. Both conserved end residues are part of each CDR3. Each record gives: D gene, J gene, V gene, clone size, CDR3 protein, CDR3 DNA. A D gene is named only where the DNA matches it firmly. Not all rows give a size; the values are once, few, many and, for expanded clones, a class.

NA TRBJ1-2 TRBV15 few CATSRDIGGYGYTF TGTGCCACCAGCAGAGATATTGGGGGGTATGGCTACACCTTC
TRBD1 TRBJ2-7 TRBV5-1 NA CASRNRGEQYF TGCGCCAGCAGGAACAGGGGCGAGCAGTACTTC
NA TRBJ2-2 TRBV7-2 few CASSLGGAGGELFF TGTGCCAGCAGCTTAGGGGGGGCTGGCGGGGAGCTGTTTTTT
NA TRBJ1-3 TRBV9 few CASSVADATSGNTIYF TGTGCCAGCAGCGTAGCCGACGCGACCTCTGGAAACACCATATATTTT
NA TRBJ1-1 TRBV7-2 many CASSSQGYTEAFF TGTGCCAGCAGCTCCCAGGGGTACACTGAAGCTTTCTTT
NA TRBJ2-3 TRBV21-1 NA CASSTPGTSGLSGTDTQYF TGTGCCAGCAGCACCCCGGGGACTAGCGGATTAAGTGGCACAGATACGCAGTATTTT
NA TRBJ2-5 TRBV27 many CASSFAGTQTQYF TGTGCCAGCAGTTTCGCGGGAACGCAGACCCAGTACTTC
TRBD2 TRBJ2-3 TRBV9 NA CASSVDREGTDTQYF TGTGCCAGCAGCGTAGATCGGGAGGGGACAGATACGCAGTATTTT
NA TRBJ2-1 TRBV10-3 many CAIGLQEGRNNEQFF TGTGCCATCGGGCTTCAGGAGGGACGGAACAATGAGCAGTTCTTC
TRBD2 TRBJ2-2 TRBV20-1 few CSARGAGVANTGELFF TGCAGTGCTAGAGGGGCGGGGGTTGCGAACACCGGGGAGCTGTTTTTT
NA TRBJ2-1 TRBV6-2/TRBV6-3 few CASSYPPGRDYNEQFF TGTGCCAGCAGTTACCCGCCGGGACGGGACTACAATGAGCAGTTCTTC
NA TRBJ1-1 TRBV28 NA CASRSVNTEAFF TGTGCCAGCAGGTCAGTGAACACTGAAGCTTTCTTT
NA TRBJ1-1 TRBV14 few CASSQDRGLAAFF TGTGCCAGCAGCCAAGATCGGGGGCTTGCAGCTTTCTTT
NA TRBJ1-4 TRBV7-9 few CASSTGTIDEKLFF TGTGCCAGCAGCACCGGGACAATCGATGAAAAACTGTTTTTT
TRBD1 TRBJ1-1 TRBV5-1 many CASSWDRSTEAFF TGCGCCAGCAGCTGGGACAGGAGCACTGAAGCTTTCTTT
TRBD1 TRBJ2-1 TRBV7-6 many CASSLEQGSPYNEQFF TGTGCCAGCAGCTTAGAACAGGGGTCCCCCTACAATGAGCAGTTCTTC
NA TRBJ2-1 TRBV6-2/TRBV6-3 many CASSWRGRSDEQFF TGTGCCAGCAGTTGGCGGGGGCGATCCGATGAGCAGTTCTTC
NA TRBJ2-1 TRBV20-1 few CSARNHRNEQFF TGCAGTGCTAGAAACCACCGCAATGAGCAGTTCTTC
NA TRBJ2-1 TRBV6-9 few CASNNREKCEQFF TGTGCCAGCAACAACCGGGAAAAGTGTGAGCAGTTCTTC
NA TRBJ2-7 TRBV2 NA CASSEGNSGPYEQYF TGTGCCAGCAGTGAAGGGAACTCGGGCCCCTACGAGCAGTACTTC
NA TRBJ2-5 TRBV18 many CASSPPQRQETQYF TGTGCCAGCTCACCTCCCCAAAGGCAAGAGACCCAGTACTTC
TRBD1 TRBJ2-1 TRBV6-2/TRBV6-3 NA CASSYSQNRGLLEQFF TGTGCCAGCAGTTACTCCCAGAACAGGGGGCTCCTTGAGCAGTTCTTC
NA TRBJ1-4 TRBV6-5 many CASSYSISPRAEKLFF TGTGCCAGCAGTTACTCTATCTCTCCGAGGGCTGAAAAACTGTTTTTT